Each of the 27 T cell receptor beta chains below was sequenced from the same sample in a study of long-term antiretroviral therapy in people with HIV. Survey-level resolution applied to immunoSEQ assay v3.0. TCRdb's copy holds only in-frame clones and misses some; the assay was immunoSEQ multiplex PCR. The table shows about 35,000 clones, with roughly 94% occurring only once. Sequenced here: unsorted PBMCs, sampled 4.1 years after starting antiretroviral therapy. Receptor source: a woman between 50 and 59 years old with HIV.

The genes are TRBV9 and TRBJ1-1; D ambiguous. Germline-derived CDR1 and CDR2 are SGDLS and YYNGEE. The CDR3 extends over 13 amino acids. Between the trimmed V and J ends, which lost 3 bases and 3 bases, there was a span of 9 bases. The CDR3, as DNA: TGTGCCAGCAGCGCGGAGGGTGACACTGAAGCTTTCTTT. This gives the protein CASSAEGDTEAFF.

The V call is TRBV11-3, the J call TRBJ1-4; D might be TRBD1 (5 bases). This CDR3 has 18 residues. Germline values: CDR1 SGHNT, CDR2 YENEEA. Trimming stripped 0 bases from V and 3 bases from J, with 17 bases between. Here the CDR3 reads CASSLDRPQGGSNEKLFF. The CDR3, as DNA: TGTGCCAGCAGCTTAGATCGGCCTCAGGGAGGCTCTAATGAAAAACTGTTTTTT.

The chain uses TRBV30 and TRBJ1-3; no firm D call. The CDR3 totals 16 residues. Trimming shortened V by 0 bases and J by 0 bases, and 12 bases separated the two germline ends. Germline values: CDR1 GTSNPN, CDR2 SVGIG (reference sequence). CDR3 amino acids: CAWSVDRVSSGNTIYF. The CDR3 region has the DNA TGTGCCTGGAGTGTGGACCGTGTGAGCTCTGGAAACACCATATATTTT.

DNA of the CDR3: TGCGCCAGCAGCTTGGGGTCAAGGGAGGGTGAAAAACTGTTTTTT. Its protein is CASSLGSREGEKLFF. V and J are TRBV5-1 and TRBJ1-4; D remains ambiguous. V shed 0 bases and J shed 7 bases, with 13 bases lying between them. The CDR3 is made up of 15 amino acids. The germline V gene has CDR1 SGHRS and CDR2 YFSETQ.

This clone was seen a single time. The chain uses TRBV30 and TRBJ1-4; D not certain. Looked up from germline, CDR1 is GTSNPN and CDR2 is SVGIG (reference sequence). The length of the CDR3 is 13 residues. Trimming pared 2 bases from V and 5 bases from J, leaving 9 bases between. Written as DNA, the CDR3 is TGTGCCTGGAGTCCTGTGGGGAATGAAAAACTGTTTTTT. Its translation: CAWSPVGNEKLFF.

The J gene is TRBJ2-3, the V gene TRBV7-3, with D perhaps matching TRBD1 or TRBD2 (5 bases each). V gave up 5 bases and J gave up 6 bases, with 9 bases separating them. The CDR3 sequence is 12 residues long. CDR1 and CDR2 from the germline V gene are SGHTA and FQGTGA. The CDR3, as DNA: TGTGCCAGCAGCCACGAGGGGGATACGCAGTATTTT. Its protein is CASSHEGDTQYF.

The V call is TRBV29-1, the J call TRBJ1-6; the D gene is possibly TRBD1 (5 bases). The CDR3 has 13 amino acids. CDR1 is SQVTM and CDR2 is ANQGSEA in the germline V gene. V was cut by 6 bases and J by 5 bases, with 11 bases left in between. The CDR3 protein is CSVRVSDNSPLHF. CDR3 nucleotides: TGCAGCGTCAGGGTTTCGGATAATTCACCCCTCCACTTT.

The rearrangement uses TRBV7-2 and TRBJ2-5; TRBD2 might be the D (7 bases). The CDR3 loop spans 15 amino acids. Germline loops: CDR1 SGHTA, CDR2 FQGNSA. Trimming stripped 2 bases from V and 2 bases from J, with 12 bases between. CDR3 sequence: CASSLNAGAQETQYF. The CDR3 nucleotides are TGTGCCAGCAGCTTAAATGCGGGGGCACAAGAGACCCAGTACTTC. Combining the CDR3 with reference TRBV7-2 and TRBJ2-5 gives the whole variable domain GAGVSQSPSNKVTEKGKDVELRCDPISGHTALYWYRQSLGQGLEFLIYFQGNSAPDKSGLPSDRFSAERTGGSVSTLTIQRTQQEDSAVYLCASSLNAGAQETQYFGPGTRLLVL.

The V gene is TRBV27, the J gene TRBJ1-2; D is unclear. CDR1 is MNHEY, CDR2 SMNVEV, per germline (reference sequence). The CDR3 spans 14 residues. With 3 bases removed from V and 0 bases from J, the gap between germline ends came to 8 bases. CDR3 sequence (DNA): TGTGCCAGCAGTTTCGTAGGGTCTAACTATGGCTACACCTTC. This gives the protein CASSFVGSNYGYTF.

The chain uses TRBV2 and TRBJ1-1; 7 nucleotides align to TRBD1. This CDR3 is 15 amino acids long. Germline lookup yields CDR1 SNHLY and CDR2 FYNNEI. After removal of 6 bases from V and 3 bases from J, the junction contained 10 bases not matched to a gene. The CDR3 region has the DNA TGTGCCAGCAGGAGAGCCAGGGGGATAGACACTGAAGCTTTCTTT. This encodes CASRRARGIDTEAFF.

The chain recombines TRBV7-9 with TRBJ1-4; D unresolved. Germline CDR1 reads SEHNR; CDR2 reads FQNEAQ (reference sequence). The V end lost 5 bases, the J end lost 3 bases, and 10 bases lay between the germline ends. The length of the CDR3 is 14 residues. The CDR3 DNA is TGTGCCAGCAGCAGAGGGCGGTCTAATGAAAAACTGTTTTTT. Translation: CASSRGRSNEKLFF.

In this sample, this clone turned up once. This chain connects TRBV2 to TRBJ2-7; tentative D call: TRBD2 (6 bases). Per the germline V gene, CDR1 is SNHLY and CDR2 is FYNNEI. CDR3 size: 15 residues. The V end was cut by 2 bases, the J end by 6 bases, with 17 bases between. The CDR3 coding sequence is TGTGCCAGCAGTGAAAAGGGGCCTGGGGGGTTCGAGCAGTACTTC. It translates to CASSEKGPGGFEQYF.

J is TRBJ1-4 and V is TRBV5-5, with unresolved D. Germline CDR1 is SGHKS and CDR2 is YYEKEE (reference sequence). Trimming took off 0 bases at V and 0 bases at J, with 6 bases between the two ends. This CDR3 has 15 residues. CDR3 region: CASSLVRSTNEKLFF. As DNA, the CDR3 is TGTGCCAGCAGCTTGGTTCGCTCAACTAATGAAAAACTGTTTTTT.

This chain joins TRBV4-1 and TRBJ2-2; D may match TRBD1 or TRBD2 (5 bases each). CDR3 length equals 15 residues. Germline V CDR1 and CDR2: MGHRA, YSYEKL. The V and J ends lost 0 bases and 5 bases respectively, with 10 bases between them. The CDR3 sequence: CASSQELGVTGELFF. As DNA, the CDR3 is TGCGCCAGCAGCCAAGAACTAGGGGTTACCGGGGAGCTGTTTTTT.

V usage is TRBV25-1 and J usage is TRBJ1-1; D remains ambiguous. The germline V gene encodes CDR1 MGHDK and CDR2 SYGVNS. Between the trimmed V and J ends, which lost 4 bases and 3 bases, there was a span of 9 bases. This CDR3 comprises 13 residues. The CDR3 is CASSGTPHTEAFF. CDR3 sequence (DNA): TGTGCCAGCAGTGGCACCCCCCACACTGAAGCTTTCTTT.

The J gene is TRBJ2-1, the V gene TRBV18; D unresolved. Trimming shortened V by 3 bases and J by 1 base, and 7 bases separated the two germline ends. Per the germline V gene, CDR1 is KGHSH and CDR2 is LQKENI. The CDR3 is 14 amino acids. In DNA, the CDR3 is TGTGCCAGCTCACCCTCATTGTCCTACAATGAGCAGTTCTTC. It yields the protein CASSPSLSYNEQFF.

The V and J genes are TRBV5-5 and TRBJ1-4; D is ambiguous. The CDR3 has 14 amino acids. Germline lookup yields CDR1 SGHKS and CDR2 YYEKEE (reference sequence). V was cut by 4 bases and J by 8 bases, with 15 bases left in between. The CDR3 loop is CASSPPGIREKLFF. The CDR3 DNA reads TGTGCCAGCAGCCCGCCGGGGATTAGGGAAAAACTGTTTTTT. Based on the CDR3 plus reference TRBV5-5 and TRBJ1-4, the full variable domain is DAGVTQSPTHLIKTRGQQVTLRCSPISGHKSVSWYQQVLGQGPQFIFQYYEKEERGRGNFPDRFSARQFPNYSSELNVNALLLGDSALYLCASSPPGIREKLFFGSGTQLSVL.

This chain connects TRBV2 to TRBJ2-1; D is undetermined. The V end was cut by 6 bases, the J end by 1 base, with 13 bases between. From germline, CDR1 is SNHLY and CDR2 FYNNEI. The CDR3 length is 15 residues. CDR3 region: CASSPQRGSYNEQFF. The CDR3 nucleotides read TGTGCCAGCAGCCCCCAGCGTGGGTCCTACAATGAGCAGTTCTTC.

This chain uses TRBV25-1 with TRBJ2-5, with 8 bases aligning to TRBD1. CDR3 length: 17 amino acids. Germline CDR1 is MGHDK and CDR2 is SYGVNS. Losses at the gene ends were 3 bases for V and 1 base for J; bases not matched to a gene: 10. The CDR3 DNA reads TGTGCCAGCAGTGACCCCACAGGGGGAACTCTCCAAGAGACCCAGTACTTC. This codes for CASSDPTGGTLQETQYF.

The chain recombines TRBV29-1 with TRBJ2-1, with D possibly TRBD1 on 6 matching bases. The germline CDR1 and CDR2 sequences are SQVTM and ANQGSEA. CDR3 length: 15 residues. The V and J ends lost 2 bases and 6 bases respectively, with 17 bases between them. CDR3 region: CSVEWAGQKVNEQFF. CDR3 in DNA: TGCAGCGTTGAATGGGCAGGACAGAAGGTCAATGAGCAGTTCTTC.

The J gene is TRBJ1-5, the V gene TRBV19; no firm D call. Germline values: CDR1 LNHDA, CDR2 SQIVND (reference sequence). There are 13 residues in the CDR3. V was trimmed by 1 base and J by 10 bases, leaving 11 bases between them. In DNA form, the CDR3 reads TGTGCCAGTAGTATAGGTAACCGGAGTCCCCAGCATTTT. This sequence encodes CASSIGNRSPQHF.

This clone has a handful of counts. The CDR3 bases are TGTGCCAGCAGATCCAGGGGCTACACCTTC. Its protein product is CASRSRGYTF. The chain links TRBV11-2 to TRBJ1-2, with unresolved D. CDR1 is SGHAT and CDR2 is FQNNGV in the germline V gene. Trimming stripped 6 bases from V and 8 bases from J, with 7 bases between. The CDR3 loop spans 10 amino acids.

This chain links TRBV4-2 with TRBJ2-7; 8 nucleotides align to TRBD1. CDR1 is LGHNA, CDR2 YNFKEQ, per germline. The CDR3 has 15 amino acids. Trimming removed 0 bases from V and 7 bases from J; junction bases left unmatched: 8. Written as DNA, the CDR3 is TGTGCCAGCAGCCAAGATAAGGCAGGGGGCTGGGAGCAGTACTTC. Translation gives CASSQDKAGGWEQYF.

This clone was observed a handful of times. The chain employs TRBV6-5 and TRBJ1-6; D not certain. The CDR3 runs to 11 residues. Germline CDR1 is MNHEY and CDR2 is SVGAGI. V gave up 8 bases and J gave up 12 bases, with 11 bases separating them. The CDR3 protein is CASRSPGPLHF. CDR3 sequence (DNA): TGTGCCAGCCGCAGCCCTGGACCCCTCCACTTT.

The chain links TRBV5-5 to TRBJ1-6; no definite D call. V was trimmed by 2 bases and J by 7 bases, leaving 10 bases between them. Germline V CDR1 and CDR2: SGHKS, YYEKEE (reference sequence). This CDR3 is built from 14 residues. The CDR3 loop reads CASSFYSQNSPLHF. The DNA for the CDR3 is TGTGCCAGCAGCTTTTACAGCCAGAATTCACCCCTCCACTTT.

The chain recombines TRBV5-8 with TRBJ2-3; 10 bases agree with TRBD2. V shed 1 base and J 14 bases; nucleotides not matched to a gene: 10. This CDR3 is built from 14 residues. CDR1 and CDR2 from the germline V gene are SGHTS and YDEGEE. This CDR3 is CASSLKRGGRVGYF. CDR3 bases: TGTGCCAGCAGCTTGAAGCGGGGGGGCCGGGTGGGGTATTTT. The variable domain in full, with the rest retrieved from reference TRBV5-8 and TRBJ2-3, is EAGVTQSPTHLIKTRGQQATLRCSPISGHTSVYWYQQALGLGLQFLLWYDEGEERNRGNFPPRFSGRQFPNYSSELNVNALELEDSALYLCASSLKRGGRVGYFGPGTRLTVL.

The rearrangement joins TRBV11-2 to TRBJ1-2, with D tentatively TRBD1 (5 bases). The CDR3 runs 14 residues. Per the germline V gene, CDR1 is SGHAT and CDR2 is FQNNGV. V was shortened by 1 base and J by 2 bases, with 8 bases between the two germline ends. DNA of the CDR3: TGTGCCAGCAGCTTAGTGCAGGGAAACTATGGCTACACCTTC. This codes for CASSLVQGNYGYTF.